The rows below give T cell receptor beta chains drawn from one sample of a study of blood T cell repertoires in COVID-19. Assay used: immunoSEQ multiplex PCR; TCRdb lists only in-frame clones, some missing. The sample holds 82,000 or so clones, around 89% seen once. Sequenced sample: PBMCs or T cells enriched from blood (not recorded which). The receptors here all came from a woman between 50 and 59 years old with acute COVID-19. CDR3s leave out the opening cysteine and the closing phenylalanine or tryptophan. A D gene is named only where the DNA matches it firmly.

J gene: TRBJ1-2
D gene: TRBD1
V gene: TRBV19
CDR3 protein: ASSIRSDREGYGYT

J gene: TRBJ2-7
D gene: TRBD2
V gene: TRBV6-5
CDR3 protein: ASSFIGTRNEQY

J gene: TRBJ2-3
D gene: NA
V gene: TRBV4-1
CDR3 protein: ASSQASISTDTQY

J gene: TRBJ2-2
D gene: NA
V gene: TRBV27
CDR3 protein: ASSFWGVGELF

J gene: TRBJ1-2
D gene: NA
V gene: TRBV10-3
CDR3 protein: AISPGHRGYGYT

J gene: TRBJ2-3
D gene: TRBD2
V gene: TRBV2
CDR3 protein: ASSQGTNPTDTQY

J gene: TRBJ1-1
D gene: NA
V gene: TRBV3-1/TRBV3-2
CDR3 protein: ASSQDVRPEAF

J gene: TRBJ1-5
D gene: NA
V gene: TRBV18
CDR3 protein: ASARDIYQPQH

J gene: TRBJ1-3
D gene: NA
V gene: TRBV7-8
CDR3 protein: ASSLGSPRSGNTIY

J gene: TRBJ2-2
D gene: NA
V gene: TRBV5-4
CDR3 protein: ASTKPGGGELF

J gene: TRBJ1-3
D gene: NA
V gene: TRBV5-1
CDR3 protein: ASSFRGDHGNTIY

J gene: TRBJ2-7
D gene: TRBD1
V gene: TRBV3-1/TRBV3-2
CDR3 protein: ASGLTGVSYEQY

J gene: TRBJ1-2
D gene: NA
V gene: TRBV27
CDR3 protein: ASSLNRVQKNYGYT

J gene: TRBJ2-3
D gene: TRBD2
V gene: TRBV18
CDR3 protein: ASSSSAGEDTQY

J gene: TRBJ1-1
D gene: NA
V gene: TRBV5-5
CDR3 protein: ASSFEARGSTEAF

J gene: TRBJ2-1
D gene: NA
V gene: TRBV18
CDR3 protein: ASSSFLTEANEQF

J gene: TRBJ2-1
D gene: TRBD1
V gene: TRBV5-4
CDR3 protein: ASSFMWDSYYNEQF

J gene: TRBJ2-1
D gene: TRBD1
V gene: TRBV4-2
CDR3 protein: ASSRNRGYNEQF

J gene: TRBJ2-3
D gene: NA
V gene: TRBV11-3
CDR3 protein: ASSLEDPGTGSTDTQY

J gene: TRBJ2-7
D gene: NA
V gene: TRBV29-1
CDR3 protein: SVEVGAGYEQY

J gene: TRBJ1-5
D gene: NA
V gene: TRBV7-8
CDR3 protein: ASSLVRDRNQPQH

J gene: TRBJ2-1
D gene: NA
V gene: TRBV5-5
CDR3 protein: ASSLGRGYNEQF

J gene: TRBJ1-4
D gene: TRBD1
V gene: TRBV5-1
CDR3 protein: ASSPKQGADEKLF

J gene: TRBJ1-1
D gene: NA
V gene: TRBV9
CDR3 protein: ASSVGPGDGAEAF

J gene: TRBJ2-1
D gene: NA
V gene: TRBV30
CDR3 protein: AWSKAGPGGYEQF

J gene: TRBJ1-6
D gene: TRBD1
V gene: TRBV2
CDR3 protein: ASLGQGLVSPLH

J gene: TRBJ2-5
D gene: TRBD1
V gene: TRBV6-2/TRBV6-3
CDR3 protein: ASSRQGGETQY

J gene: TRBJ1-2
D gene: TRBD1
V gene: TRBV7-9
CDR3 protein: ASSLNGDRGLYGYT

J gene: TRBJ2-3
D gene: TRBD2
V gene: TRBV6-2/TRBV6-3
CDR3 protein: ASSPPAGAGDTQY

J gene: TRBJ1-1
D gene: NA
V gene: TRBV18
CDR3 protein: ASSPLVGGMNTEAF

J gene: TRBJ2-3
D gene: NA
V gene: TRBV7-2
CDR3 protein: ASSQQRVSTDTQY

J gene: TRBJ1-1
D gene: TRBD1
V gene: TRBV5-1
CDR3 protein: ASSWTGDTEAF

J gene: TRBJ2-7
D gene: NA
V gene: TRBV7-2
CDR3 protein: ASSFVPGPGYEQY

J gene: TRBJ2-1
D gene: NA
V gene: TRBV7-6
CDR3 protein: ASSREEEQF

J gene: TRBJ2-2
D gene: NA
V gene: TRBV5-1
CDR3 protein: ASSSGLEAGELF

J gene: TRBJ2-3
D gene: NA
V gene: TRBV19
CDR3 protein: ASSIGTFTDTQY

J gene: TRBJ1-1
D gene: NA
V gene: TRBV11-1
CDR3 protein: ASSPYESKAF